Each of the 25 T cell receptor beta chains below was sequenced from the same sample in a study of T cells after posttransplantation cyclophosphamide. Measured with immunoSEQ multiplex PCR; TCRdb has only the in-frame clones, and not every one. Sampling found fewer than 35,000 clones, none seen once. The sequencing input was PBMCs. These receptors came from a woman aged 25-40 years in good health and a related stem cell transplant donor.

This clone appeared a few times. The chain links TRBV5-6 to TRBJ2-5; TRBD1 agrees at 8 bases. Germline CDR1 and CDR2: SGHDT and YYEEEE. Trimming at V came to 0 bases and at J to 3 bases, leaving 1 base not matched to a gene. The CDR3 contains 14 residues. This chain's CDR3 is CASSLGQGKETQYF. The CDR3 DNA reads as TGTGCCAGCAGCTTGGGACAGGGGAAAGAGACCCAGTACTTC.

This clone was detected ten times or more. This chain uses TRBV19 with TRBJ2-1; 8 bases match TRBD2. J gave up 5 bases and V 3 bases, and 6 bases lay outside the gene matches. There are 15 residues in the CDR3. The germline gives CDR1 LNHDA, CDR2 SQIVND (reference sequence). The CDR3 protein is CASSIFAGGNNEQFF. The CDR3, as DNA: TGTGCCAGTAGTATCTTTGCGGGGGGTAACAATGAGCAGTTCTTC.

In its sample, this clone was seen many times. This sequence joins TRBV5-1 and TRBJ2-1; D uncertain. The CDR3 is 14 residues long. The ends were cut back, 4 bases at V and 15 bases at J, with 23 bases in the middle. Germline-derived CDR1 and CDR2 are SGHRS and YFSETQ. The CDR3 spells CASSLDRPDISGFF. CDR3 coding DNA: TGCGCCAGCAGCCTAGACCGTCCCGATATCTCGGGGTTCTTC.

The CDR3 sequence: CASSFTGAKTEAFF. CDR3 DNA: TGTGCCAGCAGCTTTACAGGGGCTAAAACTGAAGCTTTCTTT. V and J are TRBV7-2 and TRBJ1-1, with 7 bases lining up with TRBD1. V trimming: 3 bases; J trimming: 5 bases; junction bases outside the gene matches: 6. The germline CDR1 and CDR2 sequences are SGHTA and FQGNSA. This CDR3 is built from 14 residues.

This clone appeared many times. The chain is built from TRBV2 and TRBJ2-7; D not certain. V was pared by 6 bases and J by 4 bases, with 7 bases between. Germline-derived CDR1 and CDR2 are SNHLY and FYNNEI. CDR3 length: 11 amino acids. CDR3 in amino acids: CASRGLYEQYF. The CDR3 nucleotides are TGTGCCAGCAGGGGCTTATACGAGCAGTACTTC.

The chain is built from TRBV4-1 and TRBJ2-2, with D possibly being TRBD1 (5 bases). The germline V gene encodes CDR1 MGHRA and CDR2 YSYEKL. With 1 base removed from V and 3 bases from J, the gap between germline ends came to 18 bases. This CDR3 spans 18 amino acids. In DNA form, the CDR3 reads TGCGCCAGCAGCCAAGGTCTCCAGGGTAGGTCCGACACCGGGGAGCTGTTTTTT. It translates to CASSQGLQGRSDTGELFF.

This clone has a count of ten or more. V and J are TRBV7-2 and TRBJ1-4, with a possible D match to TRBD1 (6 bases). The germline V and J ends were trimmed by 3 bases and 3 bases, with 8 bases remaining between them. The CDR3 has 14 residues. Germline lookup yields CDR1 SGHTA and CDR2 FQGNSA. The DNA of the CDR3 is TGTGCCAGCAGCTTCAGGGGCTCTAATGAAAAACTGTTTTTT. Translation gives CASSFRGSNEKLFF.

This clone showed up many times. J is TRBJ1-5 and V is TRBV2, with 7 bases identical to TRBD1. Germline loops: CDR1 SNHLY, CDR2 FYNNEI. The CDR3 consists of 14 residues. Trimming cost V 6 bases and J 3 bases; bases outside gene matches: 5. The CDR3 protein is CASSTDRINQPQHF. CDR3 sequence (DNA): TGTGCCAGCAGCACGGACAGGATCAATCAGCCCCAGCATTTT.

This clone occurred many times. The rearrangement uses TRBV2 and TRBJ1-1; D might be TRBD1 (6 bases). Per germline, CDR1 SNHLY and CDR2 FYNNEI. The CDR3 has 16 amino acids. V lost 9 bases and J lost 0, with 20 bases in between. The CDR3 region is CASKGGVGTMNTEAFF. CDR3 in DNA: TGTGCCAGTAAAGGGGGAGTGGGGACCATGAACACTGAAGCTTTCTTT.

This clone showed up just a few times. The V and J genes are TRBV4-3 and TRBJ1-2; 7 nucleotides line up with TRBD1. Germline values: CDR1 LGHNA, CDR2 YSLEER. The CDR3 covers 18 residues. Trimming removed 0 bases from V and 8 bases from J; junction bases left unmatched: 18. The DNA of the CDR3 is TGCGCCAGCAGCCAAGATTTTCAGGGGGTCCCAAATCACCGGGGCTACACCTTC. This translates into CASSQDFQGVPNHRGYTF.

This clone was seen many times. This chain connects TRBV6-2 or TRBV6-3 to TRBJ2-2; D possibly corresponds to TRBD1 (5 bases). The CDR3 sequence is 15 residues long. The V and J ends lost 2 bases and 3 bases respectively, with 10 bases between them. The germline V gene has CDR1 MNHEY and CDR2 SVGEGT. In DNA, the CDR3 is TGTGCCAGCAGTTACCAGGGAATGGACACCGGGGAGCTGTTTTTT. Encoded protein: CASSYQGMDTGELFF.

This clone was detected many times. CDR3 loop: CASSEGLEQFF. The CDR3 DNA follows: TGTGCCAGCAGTGAGGGCCTCGAGCAGTTCTTC. This chain links TRBV6-1 with TRBJ2-1, with D uncertain. CDR1 and CDR2 from the germline V gene are MNHNS and SASEGT. Trimming left V 3 bases short and J 10 bases short, with 7 bases between. The CDR3 is 11 amino acids.

This chain links TRBV24-1 with TRBJ2-2; 7 bases are a match to TRBD1. Germline CDR1 is KGHDR and CDR2 is SFDVKD. J lost 0 bases, V lost 9 bases, and 0 bases had no gene match. CDR3 length equals 13 residues. Here the CDR3 reads CATQGANTGELFF. CDR3 DNA: TGTGCCACCCAGGGGGCGAACACCGGGGAGCTGTTTTTT.

This clone occurred a few times. The chain uses TRBV20-1 and TRBJ2-7; tentative D call: TRBD1 (5 bases). The germline V gene has CDR1 DFQATT and CDR2 SNEGSKA (reference sequence). This CDR3 is 11 amino acids long. Trimming pared 3 bases from V and 5 bases from J, leaving 8 bases between. The CDR3 sequence is CSASTRDEQYF. The CDR3 bases are TGCAGTGCTAGCACCAGGGACGAGCAGTACTTC.

This clone was recorded many times. The J gene is TRBJ1-3, the V gene TRBV27; D uncertain. Deletions cut 0 bases from V and 1 base from J, with 4 bases between. CDR1 is MNHEY, CDR2 SMNVEV, per germline (reference sequence). The CDR3 totals 14 residues. The CDR3 DNA reads as TGTGCCAGCAGTTTATCACAGTCTGGAAACACCATATATTTT. The encoded protein is CASSLSQSGNTIYF.

This chain links TRBV5-1 with TRBJ2-7; the D gene is possibly TRBD1 (6 bases). The V end lost 0 bases, the J end lost 6 bases, and 13 bases lay between the germline ends. Germline assignment: CDR1 SGHRS and CDR2 YFSETQ. The CDR3 runs 14 residues. In DNA form, the CDR3 reads TGCGCCAGCAGCTTGGGTTCAGGGGTCGGCGAGCAGTACTTC. Amino acids: CASSLGSGVGEQYF.

This clone was counted at least ten times. The rearrangement uses TRBV19 and TRBJ2-1; a weak D match, TRBD2 (6 bases). V was pared by 4 bases and J by 1 base, with 17 bases between. CDR3 length: 17 residues. Per the germline V gene, CDR1 is LNHDA and CDR2 is SQIVND (reference sequence). CDR3 sequence: CASSSYSSVGSYNEQFF. The CDR3 region has the DNA TGTGCCAGTAGTAGTTATTCTAGCGTGGGGTCCTACAATGAGCAGTTCTTC. The variable domain in full, completed from reference TRBV19 and TRBJ2-1, reads DGGITQSPKYLFRKEGQNVTLSCEQNLNHDAMYWYRQDPGQGLRLIYYSQIVNDFQKGDIAEGYSVSREKKESFPLTVTSAQKNPTAFYLCASSSYSSVGSYNEQFFGPGTRLTVL.

This clone was seen at least ten times. The V and J genes are TRBV27 and TRBJ1-2; 7 bases are shared with TRBD1. V lost 0 bases and J lost 8; bases outside the gene matches: 6. This CDR3 comprises 14 residues. Looked up from germline, CDR1 is MNHEY and CDR2 is SMNVEV (reference sequence). CDR3 in amino acids: CASSLSTGRGGYTF. The CDR3 DNA sequence: TGTGCCAGCAGTTTATCGACAGGGAGAGGAGGCTACACCTTC.

There are many counts of this clone. The gene calls are TRBV18 and TRBJ1-1, with a possible D match to TRBD1 (6 bases). This CDR3 is 15 amino acids long. Trimming cost V 6 bases and J 0 bases, with 14 bases left between them. Germline assignment: CDR1 KGHSH and CDR2 LQKENI. The CDR3 bases are TGTGCCAGCTCGGGGACACAGGCACTGAACACTGAAGCTTTCTTT. Protein product: CASSGTQALNTEAFF. Based on the CDR3 plus reference TRBV18 and TRBJ1-1, the full variable domain is NAGVMQNPRHLVRRRGQEARLRCSPMKGHSHVYWYRQLPEEGLKFMVYLQKENIIDESGMPKERFSAEFPKEGPSILRIQQVVRGDSAAYFCASSGTQALNTEAFFGQGTRLTVV.

This clone was observed many times. The rearrangement joins TRBV27 to TRBJ2-7; D perhaps matches TRBD2 (7 bases). Germline values: CDR1 MNHEY, CDR2 SMNVEV (reference sequence). The CDR3 loop spans 14 amino acids. The germline V and J ends were trimmed by 5 bases and 5 bases, with 16 bases remaining between them. The CDR3 loop reads CASSTGRDANEQYF. The CDR3 coding sequence is TGTGCCAGCAGTACAGGGAGGGATGCTAACGAGCAGTACTTC.

The chain employs TRBV30 and TRBJ1-2, with 10 positions matching TRBD1. There are 14 residues in the CDR3. Losses at the gene ends were 2 bases for V and 6 bases for J; bases not matched to a gene: 6. Germline assignment: CDR1 GTSNPN and CDR2 SVGIG (reference sequence). CDR3 bases: TGTGCCTGGAGTAGACAGGGGGCGTTTAATGGCTACACCTTC. Translating it yields CAWSRQGAFNGYTF.

This clone was counted ten times or more. The chain uses TRBV2 and TRBJ1-6, with D perhaps matching TRBD1 (5 bases). Germline V lookup: CDR1 SNHLY, CDR2 FYNNEI. This CDR3 contains 15 residues. Trimming shortened V by 8 bases and J by 4 bases, and 15 bases separated the two germline ends. CDR3 coding DNA: TGTGCCAGCTGGGCCTCAGGGTCGTATAATTCACCCCTCCACTTT. It translates to CASWASGSYNSPLHF.

This clone was counted ten times or more. The chain carries TRBV4-3 and TRBJ1-2, with 8 nucleotides matching TRBD1. The CDR3 sequence is 15 residues long. The germline gives CDR1 LGHNA, CDR2 YSLEER. After removal of 4 bases from V and 5 bases from J, the junction contained 9 bases not matched to a gene. CDR3: CASSRDRGVGYGYTF. CDR3 DNA sequence: TGCGCCAGCAGCCGAGACAGGGGTGTCGGGTATGGCTACACCTTC.

This clone appeared many times. In nucleotides, the CDR3 is TGTGCCAGCAGCCCCATCCGGACAGGGAGTAATGAAAAACTGTTTTTT. Translating it yields CASSPIRTGSNEKLFF. This chain connects TRBV9 to TRBJ1-4, with 8 positions matching TRBD1. The length of the CDR3 is 16 residues. Germline V gives CDR1 SGDLS, CDR2 YYNGEE. V shed 4 bases and J 4 bases; nucleotides not matched to a gene: 9.

This clone was seen repeatedly, ten times or more. The chain links TRBV7-9 to TRBJ1-1, with D unclear. Germline-derived CDR1 and CDR2 are SEHNR and FQNEAQ (reference sequence). Between the trimmed V and J ends, which lost 6 bases and 0 bases, there was a span of 11 bases. The length of the CDR3 is 14 residues. DNA of the CDR3: TGTGCCAGCAGTTTCGGTTCCATGAACACTGAAGCTTTCTTT. This gives the protein CASSFGSMNTEAFF.